A single sample gave rise to the 18 T cell receptor beta chains below, sequenced in a study of human T cells and chemical hapten exposure. Time point defined: patch test 2, 6 weeks after DPC sensitization. As to treatment: therapeutic diphenylcyclopropenone sensitization with weekly scalp DPC. TCRdb reprocessed the RACE reads via MiXCR and lists one record per CDR3 protein. The sample holds hundreds of thousands of distinct CDR3 sequences, around 6% seen once. The specimen was whole blood, collected in connection with sensitization to the hapten diphenylcyclopropenone (DPC). The receptors here all came from a woman aged 18-29 years with alopecia areata. Some clones in this sample may be carry-over from other donors' samples.

Ten or more counts support this clonotype. CDR3 sequence (DNA): TGTGCCAGCAGCAACAGGAATAATGCGAGCAATCAGCCCCAGCATTTT. Translated, it gives CASSNRNNASNQPQHF. The chain employs TRBV21-1 and TRBJ1-5. TRBV21-1 counts as a pseudogene. The CDR3 has 16 residues.

This sequence joins TRBV7-9 and TRBJ1-4; 9 positions agree with TRBD1. CDR3 length equals 12 residues. The junction had 4 bases not matched to a gene; V was cut back by 3 bases and J by 14 bases. Germline V gives CDR1 SEHNR, CDR2 FQNEAQ (reference sequence). In DNA form, the CDR3 reads TGTGCCAGCAGCTTCGGACAGGGGCGGCTGTTTTTT. Translated: CASSFGQGRLFF.

This clonotype appeared many times. The CDR3 is CSVGSGSGTDTQYF. The CDR3 DNA follows: TGCAGCGTGGGATCCGGGAGTGGGACAGATACGCAGTATTTT. The chain has TRBV29-1 and TRBJ2-3; a possible D gene is TRBD2 (6 bases). V was clipped by 6 bases and J by 3 bases, with 16 bases between them. CDR1 and CDR2 from the germline V gene are SQVTM and ANQGSEA. The CDR3 spans 14 residues.

Points on this clonotype: This may arise from a read error, as a much more abundant clone is one base away. The chain has TRBV4-3 and TRBJ2-6; a possible D gene is TRBD1 (5 bases). The length of the CDR3 is 16 residues. Germline lookup yields CDR1 LGHNA and CDR2 YSLEER. In DNA, the CDR3 is TGCGCCAGCAGCCAAGATGAAGGTTCTGGGGCCAGCGTCCTGACTTTC. Amino acid sequence: CASSQDEGSGASVLTF.

This clonotype was seen ten or more times. The rearrangement links TRBV6-2 or TRBV6-3 to TRBJ2-7; tentatively, D is TRBD1 (6 bases). CDR3 size: 16 residues. Trimming took off 2 bases at V and 5 bases at J, with 19 bases between the two ends. Germline lookup yields CDR1 MNHEY and CDR2 SVGEGT. This CDR3 reads CASSYGFRGKTDEQYF. DNA of the CDR3: TGTGCCAGCAGTTACGGCTTCAGGGGAAAGACAGACGAGCAGTACTTC.

This clonotype was detected only a few times. This sequence joins TRBV9 and TRBJ2-1, with D perhaps matching TRBD1 (5 bases). The CDR3 contains 15 residues. Germline CDR1 reads SGDLS; CDR2 reads YYNGEE. Deletions cut 4 bases from V and 10 bases from J, with 21 bases between. CDR3 bases: TGTGCCAGCAGCCTTCTAGGACAAGGGGCGCGGGAGCAGTTCTTC. Translation gives CASSLLGQGAREQFF.

This clonotype was observed many times. This chain links TRBV4-2 with TRBJ2-3; 11 bases line up with TRBD2. Looked up from germline, CDR1 is LGHNA and CDR2 is YNFKEQ. The length of the CDR3 is 16 residues. V shed 2 bases and J 5 bases; nucleotides not matched to a gene: 6. The DNA of the CDR3 is TGTGCCAGCAGCCAAATTCTAGCGGGGGGACAAGATACGCAGTATTTT. Protein product: CASSQILAGGQDTQYF.

This clonotype has more than one count but fewer than ten. The rearrangement uses TRBV4-2 and TRBJ2-3; D is uncertain. Trimming took 3 bases from V and 5 from J, leaving 21 bases between them. CDR1 is LGHNA and CDR2 is YNFKEQ in the germline V gene. This CDR3 is 17 amino acids long. The CDR3 is CASSQGSDSLNRDTQYF. The CDR3 DNA sequence: TGTGCCAGCAGCCAGGGGTCGGATAGCCTCAATAGAGATACGCAGTATTTT.

At least ten counts were recorded for this clonotype. The chain is built from TRBV18 and TRBJ1-5; 9 bases are shared with TRBD1. This CDR3 has 14 residues. The trim removed 5 bases at V and 3 bases at J, leaving 2 bases unmatched. The germline V gene has CDR1 KGHSH and CDR2 LQKENI. Written as DNA, the CDR3 is TGTGCCAGCTCAGGACAGGGGAACAATCAGCCCCAGCATTTT. Translating gives CASSGQGNNQPQHF.

This clonotype showed up just a few times. The chain recombines TRBV6-5 with TRBJ2-7, with TRBD2 as a possible D gene (5 bases). The germline CDR1 and CDR2 sequences are MNHEY and SVGAGI. The V end lost 0 bases, the J end lost 3 bases, and 9 bases lay between the germline ends. The CDR3 is made up of 14 amino acids. The CDR3 loop is CASSYSGVGYEQYF. In DNA form, the CDR3 reads TGTGCCAGCAGTTACTCCGGGGTAGGCTACGAGCAGTACTTC.

This clonotype was counted at least ten times. The chain couples TRBV7-9 to TRBJ1-2, with 9 bases fitting TRBD1. The CDR3 covers 14 residues. Germline CDR1 SEHNR, CDR2 FQNEAQ (reference sequence). The V segment lost 4 bases and the J segment 5 bases; nucleotides outside the gene matches: 5. The CDR3 sequence: CASSSRGQGYGYTF. In nucleotides, the CDR3 is TGTGCCAGCAGCTCTAGGGGACAGGGATATGGCTACACCTTC.

The V call is TRBV7-2, the J call TRBJ2-2, with TRBD1 matching 7 bases. The germline gives CDR1 SGHTA, CDR2 FQGNSA. V lost 0 bases to trimming and J lost 6 bases; unmatched junction nucleotides: 1. The CDR3 runs 14 residues. In nucleotides, the CDR3 is TGTGCCAGCAGCTTAGCACAGGGGTCCGGGGAGCTGTTTTTT. This translates into CASSLAQGSGELFF.

V and J are TRBV5-4 and TRBJ2-2; tentative D call: TRBD1 (5 bases). Germline-derived CDR1 and CDR2 are SGHNT and YYREEE (reference sequence). Deletions cut 4 bases from V and 3 bases from J, with 16 bases between. The CDR3 length is 16 residues. The chain's CDR3 is CASSPTRQSDTGELFF. In DNA, the CDR3 is TGTGCCAGCAGCCCCACTCGACAGTCGGACACCGGGGAGCTGTTTTTT.

The rearrangement uses TRBV20-1 and TRBJ1-5, with 9 nucleotides matching TRBD1. Germline trimming cut 2 bases from V and 2 bases from J; bases unmatched to any gene: 7. Germline lookup yields CDR1 DFQATT and CDR2 SNEGSKA (reference sequence). The CDR3 has 16 amino acids. CDR3 sequence: CSARRHTGGGNQPQHF. The DNA for the CDR3 is TGCAGTGCTAGACGCCATACAGGGGGCGGCAATCAGCCCCAGCATTTT.

This clonotype appeared a few times. The chain uses TRBV12-3 or TRBV12-4 and TRBJ2-1, with D perhaps matching TRBD1 or TRBD2 (5 bases each). The CDR3 contains 11 residues. V lost 8 bases and J 8 bases, leaving 10 bases between the germline ends. This chain's CDR3 is CASAWGYEQFF. The DNA of the CDR3 is TGTGCCAGCGCGTGGGGGTATGAGCAGTTCTTC.

This clonotype was seen ten or more times. The chain combines TRBV10-3 with TRBJ2-1; D gene ambiguous. In germline, CDR1 is ENHRY, CDR2 SYGVKD. This CDR3 region has 14 residues. V shed 0 bases and J shed 10 bases, with 13 bases lying between them. The DNA of the CDR3 is TGTGCCATCAGTGAGTCAGAAAGGGCCGGAGAGCAGTTCTTC. Protein sequence: CAISESERAGEQFF.

This clonotype was observed at least ten times. V and J are TRBV20-1 and TRBJ1-5; D gene unclear. CDR1 and CDR2 from the germline V gene are DFQATT and SNEGSKA (reference sequence). The CDR3 is 13 residues long. Trimming cost V 7 bases and J 3 bases, with 13 bases left between them. The CDR3 nucleotides read TGCAGTGGGCGAGGATCCCCCAATCAGCCCCAGCATTTT. Residues: CSGRGSPNQPQHF.

Ten or more counts support this clonotype. This rearrangement joins TRBV20-1 to TRBJ1-1, with D tentatively TRBD1 (6 bases). The CDR3 is 13 amino acids. Looked up from germline, CDR1 is DFQATT and CDR2 is SNEGSKA (reference sequence). V dropped 5 bases and J dropped 6 bases, with 16 bases sitting between them. The CDR3 region has the DNA TGCAGTGCTGGGCCGGGACACGTGGCTGAAGCTTTCTTT. It is translated as CSAGPGHVAEAFF.